These 13 T cell receptor beta chains were sequenced from one sample in a study of T cells in Graves' hyperthyroidism and ophthalmopathy. RNA transcripts were the template for amplifying TCR beta CDR3 regions. The study used the HTBI primer set for a first-round RT-PCR of the TCR CDR3. TCRdb called the multiplex PCR reads again in MiXCR, with one record for every CDR3 protein. The sample carries about 760,000 distinct CDR3 sequences, around 40% recorded once. The sample taken for sequencing was blood. Receptors were obtained from a woman in her thirties or forties with Graves' hyperthyroidism.

This clonotype was seen at least ten times. The V gene is TRBV6-5, the J gene TRBJ1-6; D possibly corresponds to TRBD1 (5 bases). Between the trimmed V and J ends, which lost 7 bases and 7 bases, there was a span of 11 bases. The length of the CDR3 is 13 residues. CDR1 is MNHEY, CDR2 SVGAGI, per germline. CDR3 in amino acids: CASTGRGNSPLHF. CDR3 DNA sequence: TGTGCCAGCACGGGACGGGGAAATTCACCCCTCCACTTT.

The DNA of the CDR3 is TGTGCCGGCATCCGGGACAGTACCTCATTTGTGGATAGCAATCAGCCCCAGCATTTT. It encodes CAGIRDSTSFVDSNQPQHF. The chain employs TRBV19 and TRBJ1-5, with 7 nucleotides matching TRBD1. The V gene's germline CDR1 is LNHDA and CDR2 SQIVND (reference sequence). This CDR3 has 19 amino acids. The J segment lost 0 bases and the V segment lost 11 bases, leaving 22 bases of the junction unmatched.

The chain carries TRBV10-2 and TRBJ2-7; TRBD1 agrees at 7 bases. The CDR3 is 16 residues long. The ends lost 7 bases at V and 4 bases at J; junction bases unmatched: 16. The germline V gene has CDR1 WSHSY and CDR2 SAAADI. CDR3 nucleotides: TGCGCCAGCAAACGGGACGGGACAGTTACGGGATACGAGCAGTACTTC. Encoded protein: CASKRDGTVTGYEQYF.

The chain is built from TRBV15 and TRBJ1-5; D uncertain. CDR3 length: 16 residues. Germline assignment: CDR1 LNHNV and CDR2 YYDKDF (reference sequence). Between the trimmed V and J ends, which lost 3 bases and 1 base, there was a span of 13 bases. Here the CDR3 reads CATSSEWSGSNQPQHF. As DNA, the CDR3 is TGTGCCACCAGCAGTGAATGGTCCGGAAGCAATCAGCCCCAGCATTTT.

This clonotype was observed at least ten times. This rearrangement joins TRBV12-3 or TRBV12-4 to TRBJ2-5; D could derive from TRBD1 or TRBD2 (5 bases each). The ends were cut back, 6 bases at V and 9 bases at J, with 17 bases in the middle. The CDR3 is 13 amino acids. The CDR3 spells CASRSGQVGAQYF. In DNA, the CDR3 is TGTGCCAGCAGGAGTGGGCAGGTGGGGGCCCAGTACTTC.

This clonotype was seen at least ten times. The chain links TRBV6-5 to TRBJ2-5, with D perhaps TRBD1 (5 bases). Trimming took 7 bases from V and 1 from J, leaving 13 bases between them. CDR1 MNHEY and CDR2 SVGAGI come from the germline V gene. There are 14 residues in the CDR3. Here the CDR3 reads CASTPRQLQETQYF. CDR3 coding DNA: TGTGCCAGCACCCCAAGACAGCTCCAAGAGACCCAGTACTTC.

This rearrangement joins TRBV7-2 to TRBJ1-4, with TRBD1 identical over 8 bases. The V and J ends lost 6 bases and 13 bases, in that order; junction bases with no gene match: 7. This CDR3 has 12 residues. From germline, CDR1 is SGHTA and CDR2 FQGNSA. CDR3 coding DNA: TGTGCCAGCAGGACGACAGGGGTCGGACTGTTTTTT. Translating it yields CASRTTGVGLFF.

This clonotype has at least ten counts. The chain couples TRBV10-2 to TRBJ2-7; D tentatively fits TRBD1 or TRBD2 (6 bases each). The ends were cut back, 2 bases at V and 4 bases at J, with 15 bases in the middle. The CDR3 length is 15 residues. Germline assignment: CDR1 WSHSY and CDR2 SAAADI. The CDR3 here is CASSEAQGRLYEQYF. The CDR3 DNA is TGCGCCAGCAGTGAGGCCCAGGGGAGGTTATACGAGCAGTACTTC.

This clonotype was detected a few times. The chain couples TRBV20-1 to TRBJ2-5; perhaps D is TRBD1 or TRBD2 (5 bases each). CDR3 length: 13 amino acids. Germline CDR1 is DFQATT and CDR2 is SNEGSKA (reference sequence). Trimming took off 4 bases at V and 4 bases at J, with 13 bases between the two ends. Here the CDR3 reads CSAIREYRETQYF. As DNA, the CDR3 is TGCAGTGCTATCAGGGAGTATCGAGAGACCCAGTACTTC.

In the case of this clonotype: The junction shows a germline mismatch at one end, possibly a read error. The chain employs TRBV5-1 and TRBJ1-6; no clear D gene. The CDR3 spans 13 residues. Germline CDR1 and CDR2: SGHRS and YFSETQ. The DNA for the CDR3 is TGCGTCAGCAGCTTGGCCGGGTCCGGTCCCCTCCACTTT. This gives the protein CVSSLAGSGPLHF.

The chain links TRBV20-1 to TRBJ2-7; no clear D. This CDR3 spans 17 amino acids. V lost 0 bases and J lost 3, with 21 bases in between. In germline, CDR1 is DFQATT, CDR2 SNEGSKA (reference sequence). CDR3 in DNA: TGCAGTGCTAGAGATCTCGGTATGGGCGGTTTACACTACGAGCAGTACTTC. Translating it yields CSARDLGMGGLHYEQYF.

This clonotype was counted ten times or more. The genes are TRBV10-3 and TRBJ2-5; weak D call: TRBD1 (6 bases). Germline lookup yields CDR1 ENHRY and CDR2 SYGVKD. CDR3 length equals 17 residues. Trimming pared 5 bases from V and 0 bases from J, leaving 19 bases between. The CDR3 DNA sequence: TGTGCCATCAGTAAGGAAAACAGGGTTGCGTACCAAGAGACCCAGTACTTC. Translated: CAISKENRVAYQETQYF.

This clonotype was seen repeatedly, ten times or more. This chain connects TRBV7-2 to TRBJ2-5, with D unclear. The ends were cut back, 5 bases at V and 4 bases at J, with 8 bases in the middle. The CDR3 is made up of 12 amino acids. Germline V gives CDR1 SGHTA, CDR2 FQGNSA. The CDR3 DNA follows: TGTGCCAGCAGCCCCAGGCTAGAGACCCAGTACTTC. Amino acids: CASSPRLETQYF.